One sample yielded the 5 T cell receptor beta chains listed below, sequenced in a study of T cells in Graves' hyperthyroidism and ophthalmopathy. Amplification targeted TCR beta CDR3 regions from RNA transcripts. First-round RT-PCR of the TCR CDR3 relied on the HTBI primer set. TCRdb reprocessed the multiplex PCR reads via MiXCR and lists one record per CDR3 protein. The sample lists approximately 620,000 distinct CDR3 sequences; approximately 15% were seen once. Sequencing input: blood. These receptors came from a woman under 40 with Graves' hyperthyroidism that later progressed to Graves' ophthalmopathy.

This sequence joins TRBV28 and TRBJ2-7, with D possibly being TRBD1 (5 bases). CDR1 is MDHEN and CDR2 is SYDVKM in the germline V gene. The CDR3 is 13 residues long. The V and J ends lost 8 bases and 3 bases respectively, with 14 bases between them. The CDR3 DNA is TGTGCCAGCTTGGGAAGGGGCGTCTACGAGCAGTACTTC. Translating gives CASLGRGVYEQYF.

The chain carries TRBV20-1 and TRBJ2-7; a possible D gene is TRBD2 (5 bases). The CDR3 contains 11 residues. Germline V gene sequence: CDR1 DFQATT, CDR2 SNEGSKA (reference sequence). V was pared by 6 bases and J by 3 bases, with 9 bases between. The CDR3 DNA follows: TGCAGTGCAAGGACTCTCTACGAGCAGTACTTC. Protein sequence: CSARTLYEQYF.

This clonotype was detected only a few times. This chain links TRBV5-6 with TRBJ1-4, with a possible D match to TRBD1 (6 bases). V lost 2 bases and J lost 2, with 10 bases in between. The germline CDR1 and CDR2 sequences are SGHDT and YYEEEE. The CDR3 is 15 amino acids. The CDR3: CASSFGGRTNEKLFF. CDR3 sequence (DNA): TGTGCCAGCAGCTTCGGGGGGCGCACTAATGAAAAACTGTTTTTT.

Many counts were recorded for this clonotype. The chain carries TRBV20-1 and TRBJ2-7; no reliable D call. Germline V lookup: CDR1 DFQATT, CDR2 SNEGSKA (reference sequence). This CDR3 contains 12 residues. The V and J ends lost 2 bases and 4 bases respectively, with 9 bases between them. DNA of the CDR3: TGCAGTGCTAGATCTGGGCCATACGAGCAGTACTTC. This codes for CSARSGPYEQYF.

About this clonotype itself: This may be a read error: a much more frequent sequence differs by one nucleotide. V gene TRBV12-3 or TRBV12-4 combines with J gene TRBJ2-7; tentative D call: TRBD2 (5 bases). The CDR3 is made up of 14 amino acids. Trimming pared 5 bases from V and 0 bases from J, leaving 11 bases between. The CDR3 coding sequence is TGTGCCAGCAGTGCGGGTCTCCCCTCCTACGAGCAGTACTTC. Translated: CASSAGLPSYEQYF.